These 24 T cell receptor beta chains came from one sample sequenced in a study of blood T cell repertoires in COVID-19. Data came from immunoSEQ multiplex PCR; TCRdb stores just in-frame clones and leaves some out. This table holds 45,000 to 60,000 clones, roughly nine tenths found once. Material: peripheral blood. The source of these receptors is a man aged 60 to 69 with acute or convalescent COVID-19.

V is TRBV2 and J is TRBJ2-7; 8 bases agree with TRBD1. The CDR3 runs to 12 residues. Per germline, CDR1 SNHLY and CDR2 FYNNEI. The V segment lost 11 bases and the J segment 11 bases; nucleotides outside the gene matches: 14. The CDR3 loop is CASVLDRVRKYF. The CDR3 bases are TGTGCCTCCGTCCTGGACAGGGTGCGGAAGTACTTC.

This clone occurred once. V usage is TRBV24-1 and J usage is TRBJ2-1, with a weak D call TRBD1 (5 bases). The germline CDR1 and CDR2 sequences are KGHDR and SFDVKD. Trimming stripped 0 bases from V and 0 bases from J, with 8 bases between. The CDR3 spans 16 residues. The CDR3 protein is CATSDLTGISYNEQFF. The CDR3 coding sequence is TGTGCCACCAGTGATTTGACAGGAATCTCCTACAATGAGCAGTTCTTC.

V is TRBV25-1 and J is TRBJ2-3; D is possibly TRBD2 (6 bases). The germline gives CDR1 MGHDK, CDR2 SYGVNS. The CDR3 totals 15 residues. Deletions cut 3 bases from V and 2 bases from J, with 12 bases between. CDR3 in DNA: TGTGCCAGCAGTGAGGAACTAGCCTACACAGATACGCAGTATTTT. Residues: CASSEELAYTDTQYF.

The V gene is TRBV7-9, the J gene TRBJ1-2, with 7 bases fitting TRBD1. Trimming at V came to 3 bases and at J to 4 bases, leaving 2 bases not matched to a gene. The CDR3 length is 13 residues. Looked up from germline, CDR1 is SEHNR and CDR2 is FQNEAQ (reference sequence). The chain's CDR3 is CASSFPGGYGYTF. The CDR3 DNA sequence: TGTGCCAGCAGCTTCCCAGGGGGCTATGGCTACACCTTC. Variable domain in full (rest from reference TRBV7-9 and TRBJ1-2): DTGVSQNPRHKITKRGQNVTFRCDPISEHNRLYWYRQTLGQGPEFLTYFQNEAQLEKSRLLSDRFSAERPKGSFSTLEIQRTEQGDSAMYLCASSFPGGYGYTFGSGTRLTVV.

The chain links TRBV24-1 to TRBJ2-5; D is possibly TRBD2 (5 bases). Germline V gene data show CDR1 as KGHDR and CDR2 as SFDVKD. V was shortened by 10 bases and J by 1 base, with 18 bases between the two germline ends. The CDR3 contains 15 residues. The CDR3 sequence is CATSGRGMPQETQYF. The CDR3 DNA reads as TGTGCCACTTCCGGACGGGGAATGCCCCAAGAGACCCAGTACTTC.

This chain's CDR3 is CASSLRGNSPLHF. CDR3 bases: TGTGCCAGCAGCCTGAGGGGGAATTCACCCCTCCACTTT. The chain joins TRBV9 to TRBJ1-6, with D maybe TRBD1 (6 bases). Germline V gives CDR1 SGDLS, CDR2 YYNGEE. V was trimmed by 4 bases and J by 7 bases, leaving 9 bases between them. The CDR3 sequence is 13 residues long.

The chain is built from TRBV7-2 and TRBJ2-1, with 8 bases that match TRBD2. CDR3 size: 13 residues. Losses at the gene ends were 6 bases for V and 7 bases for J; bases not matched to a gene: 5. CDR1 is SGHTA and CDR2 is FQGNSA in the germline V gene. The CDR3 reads CASRAGGKNEQFF. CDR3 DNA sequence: TGTGCCAGCAGGGCGGGGGGTAAGAATGAGCAGTTCTTC.

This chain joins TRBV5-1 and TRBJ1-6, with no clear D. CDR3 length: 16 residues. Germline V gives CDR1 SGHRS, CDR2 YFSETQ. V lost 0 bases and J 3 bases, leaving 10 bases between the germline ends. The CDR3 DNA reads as TGCGCCAGCAGCTTGGAAGGCCGGAGCTATAATTCACCCCTCCACTTT. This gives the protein CASSLEGRSYNSPLHF.

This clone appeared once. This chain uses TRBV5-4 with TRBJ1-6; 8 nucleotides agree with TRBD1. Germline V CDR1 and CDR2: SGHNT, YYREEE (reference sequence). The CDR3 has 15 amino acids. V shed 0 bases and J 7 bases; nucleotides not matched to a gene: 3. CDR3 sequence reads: CASSLAGGGNSPLHF. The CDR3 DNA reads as TGTGCCAGCAGCTTGGCAGGGGGCGGAAATTCACCCCTCCACTTT. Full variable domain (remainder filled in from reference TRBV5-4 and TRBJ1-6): ETGVTQSPTHLIKTRGQQVTLRCSSQSGHNTVSWYQQALGQGPQFIFQYYREEENGRGNFPPRFSGLQFPNYSSELNVNALELDDSALYLCASSLAGGGNSPLHFGNGTRLTVT.

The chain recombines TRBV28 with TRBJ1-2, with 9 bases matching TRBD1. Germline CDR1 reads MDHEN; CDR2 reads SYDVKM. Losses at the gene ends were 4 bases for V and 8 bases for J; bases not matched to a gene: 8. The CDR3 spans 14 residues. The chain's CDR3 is CASSYPGTGRGYTF. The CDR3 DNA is TGTGCCAGCAGTTACCCTGGGACAGGGAGAGGCTACACCTTC.

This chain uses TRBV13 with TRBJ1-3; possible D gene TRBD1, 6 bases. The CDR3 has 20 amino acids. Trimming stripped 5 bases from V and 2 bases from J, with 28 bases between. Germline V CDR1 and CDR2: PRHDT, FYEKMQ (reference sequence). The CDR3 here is CASSAQGGRGLKTPGNTIYF. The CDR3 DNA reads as TGTGCCAGCAGCGCCCAAGGCGGCAGGGGCCTAAAAACCCCTGGAAACACCATATATTTT. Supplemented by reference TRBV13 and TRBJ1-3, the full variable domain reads AAGVIQSPRHLIKEKRETATLKCYPIPRHDTVYWYQQGPGQDPQFLISFYEKMQSDKGSIPDRFSAQQFSDYHSELNMSSLELGDSALYFCASSAQGGRGLKTPGNTIYFGEGSWLTVV.

CDR3 protein: CASSRLPTGTNQPQHF. CDR3 DNA sequence: TGTGCCAGCTCACGCCTGCCTACAGGTACAAATCAGCCCCAGCATTTT. The chain recombines TRBV18 with TRBJ1-5; D is possibly TRBD1 (5 bases). The CDR3 runs 16 residues. The germline V gene has CDR1 KGHSH and CDR2 LQKENI. V was shortened by 4 bases and J by 4 bases, with 17 bases between the two germline ends. Together with reference TRBV18 and TRBJ1-5, the CDR3 gives the full variable domain: NAGVMQNPRHLVRRRGQEARLRCSPMKGHSHVYWYRQLPEEGLKFMVYLQKENIIDESGMPKERFSAEFPKEGPSILRIQQVVRGDSAAYFCASSRLPTGTNQPQHFGDGTRLSIL.

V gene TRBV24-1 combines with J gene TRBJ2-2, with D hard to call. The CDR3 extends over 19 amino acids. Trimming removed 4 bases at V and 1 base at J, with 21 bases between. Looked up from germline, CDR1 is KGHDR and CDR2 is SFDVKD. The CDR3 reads CATSDPATAVMGNTGELFF. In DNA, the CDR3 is TGTGCCACCAGTGACCCAGCTACGGCGGTGATGGGGAACACCGGGGAGCTGTTTTTT.

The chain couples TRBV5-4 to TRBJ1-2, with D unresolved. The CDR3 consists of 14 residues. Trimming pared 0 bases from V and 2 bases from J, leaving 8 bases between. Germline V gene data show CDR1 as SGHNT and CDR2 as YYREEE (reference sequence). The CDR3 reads CASSLDGENYGYTF. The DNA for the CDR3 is TGTGCCAGCAGCTTGGATGGTGAGAACTATGGCTACACCTTC. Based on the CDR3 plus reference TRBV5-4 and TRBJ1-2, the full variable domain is ETGVTQSPTHLIKTRGQQVTLRCSSQSGHNTVSWYQQALGQGPQFIFQYYREEENGRGNFPPRFSGLQFPNYSSELNVNALELDDSALYLCASSLDGENYGYTFGSGTRLTVV.

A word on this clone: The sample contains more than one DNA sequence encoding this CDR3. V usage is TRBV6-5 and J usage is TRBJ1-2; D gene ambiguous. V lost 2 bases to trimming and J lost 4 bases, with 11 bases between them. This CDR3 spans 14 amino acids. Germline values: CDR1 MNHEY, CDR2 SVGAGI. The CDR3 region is CASSYGGQPYGYTF. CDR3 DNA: TGTGCCAGCAGTTACGGCGGGCAACCCTATGGCTACACCTTC.

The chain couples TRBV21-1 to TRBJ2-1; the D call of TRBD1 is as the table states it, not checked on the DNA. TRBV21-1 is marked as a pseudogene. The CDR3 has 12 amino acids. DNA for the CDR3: TGTGCCAGCGAAGACAGGGATCTTGAGCAGTTCTTC. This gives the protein CASEDRDLEQFF.

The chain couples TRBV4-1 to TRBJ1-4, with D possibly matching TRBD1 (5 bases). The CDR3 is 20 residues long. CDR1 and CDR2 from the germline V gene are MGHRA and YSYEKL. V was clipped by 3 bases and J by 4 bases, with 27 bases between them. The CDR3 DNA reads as TGCGCCAGCAGCCACCCGCAGGGCACCACAGGAGGGGAATTTAATGAAAAACTGTTTTTT. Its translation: CASSHPQGTTGGEFNEKLFF.

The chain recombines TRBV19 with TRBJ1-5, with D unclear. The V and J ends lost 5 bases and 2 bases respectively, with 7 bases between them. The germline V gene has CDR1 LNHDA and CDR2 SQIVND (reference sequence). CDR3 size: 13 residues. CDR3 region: CASSETGNQPQHF. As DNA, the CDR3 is TGTGCCAGTAGTGAAACAGGCAATCAGCCCCAGCATTTT.

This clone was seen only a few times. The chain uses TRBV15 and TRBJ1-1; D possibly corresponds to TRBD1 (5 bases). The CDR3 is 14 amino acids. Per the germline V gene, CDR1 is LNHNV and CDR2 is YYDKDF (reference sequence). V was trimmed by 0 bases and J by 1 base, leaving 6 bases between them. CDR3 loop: CATSRDGGNTEAFF. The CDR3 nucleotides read TGTGCCACCAGCAGAGACGGGGGGAACACTGAAGCTTTCTTT.

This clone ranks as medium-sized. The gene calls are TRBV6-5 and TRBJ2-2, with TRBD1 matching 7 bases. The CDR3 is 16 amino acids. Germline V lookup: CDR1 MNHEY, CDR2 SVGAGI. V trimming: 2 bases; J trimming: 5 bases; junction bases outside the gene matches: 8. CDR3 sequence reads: CASSYPPPTGTGELFF. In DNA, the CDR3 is TGTGCCAGCAGTTACCCACCCCCGACAGGGACCGGGGAGCTGTTTTTT.

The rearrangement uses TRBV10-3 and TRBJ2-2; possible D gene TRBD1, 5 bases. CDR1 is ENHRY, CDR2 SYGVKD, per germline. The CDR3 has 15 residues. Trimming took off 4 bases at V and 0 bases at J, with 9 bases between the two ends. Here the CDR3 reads CAISVRQSNTGELFF. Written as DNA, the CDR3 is TGTGCCATCAGTGTACGACAGTCGAACACCGGGGAGCTGTTTTTT.

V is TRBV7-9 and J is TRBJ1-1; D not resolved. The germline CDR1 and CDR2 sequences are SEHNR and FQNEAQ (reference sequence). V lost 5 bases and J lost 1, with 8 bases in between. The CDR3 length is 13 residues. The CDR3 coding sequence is TGTGCCAGCAGCGTCGACTGGAACACTGAAGCTTTCTTT. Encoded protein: CASSVDWNTEAFF.

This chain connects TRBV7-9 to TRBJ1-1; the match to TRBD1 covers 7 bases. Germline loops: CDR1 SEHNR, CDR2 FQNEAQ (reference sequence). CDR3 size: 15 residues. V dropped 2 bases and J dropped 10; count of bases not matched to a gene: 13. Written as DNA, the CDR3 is TGTGCCAGCAGCTTATATGCCGGGACAGAAAGTCGAGCTTTCTTT. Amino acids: CASSLYAGTESRAFF.

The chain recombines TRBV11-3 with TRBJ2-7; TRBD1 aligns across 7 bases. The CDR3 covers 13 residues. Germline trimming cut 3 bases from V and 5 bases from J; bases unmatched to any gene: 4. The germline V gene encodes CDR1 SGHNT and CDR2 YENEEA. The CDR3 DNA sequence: TGTGCCAGCAGCTTCACAGGGGACCACGAGCAGTACTTC. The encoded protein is CASSFTGDHEQYF.